The rows below give T cell receptor beta chains drawn from one sample of a study of T cells in Graves' hyperthyroidism and ophthalmopathy. TCRdb re-analysed the multiplex PCR reads in MiXCR, keeping a single row per CDR3 protein. The sample contains hundreds of thousands of distinct CDR3 sequences, approximately 36% of which appear only once. Sequencing was performed on blood. All receptors derive from a woman aged 40-49 years with Graves' hyperthyroidism. Both conserved end residues are part of each CDR3.

V gene	J gene	CDR3 protein
TRBV24-1	TRBJ2-5	CATSENSLPGHLGETQYF
TRBV5-6	TRBJ2-7	CASSLFGYSYEQYF
TRBV10-3	TRBJ1-5	CAISTDGRGGDSNQPQHF
TRBV7-9	TRBJ2-5	CASSVLRTSGRRETQYF
TRBV2	TRBJ1-1	CAAGGGQILNTEAFF
TRBV6-5	TRBJ2-7	CASSRQGNSYEQYF
TRBV2	TRBJ2-5	CASSETGGEETQYF
TRBV2	TRBJ1-2	CASSEAYRQGGYTF
TRBV11-3	TRBJ1-5	CASSQGAQGPQPQHF
TRBV7-8	TRBJ2-2	CATGPATRTGELFF
TRBV12-3/TRBV12-4	TRBJ1-4	CASKLRQARLFF
TRBV5-5	TRBJ1-1	CASSLGAIKMNTEAFF
TRBV10-3	TRBJ2-7	CAISSPGQGNEQYF
TRBV20-1	TRBJ2-7	CSARDQRLVGAKRYEQYF
TRBV6-2/TRBV6-3	TRBJ2-6	CASSYSIAAGANVLTF
TRBV2	TRBJ1-5	CASSEGQGAQPQHF
TRBV7-8	TRBJ1-5	CASSLVGARQPQHF
TRBV19	TRBJ1-2	CASRGGIAYGYTF
TRBV27	TRBJ2-7	CATGTGVYEQYF
TRBV12-3/TRBV12-4	TRBJ1-2	CASSGPFYGYTF
TRBV28	TRBJ1-4	CASSAGANEKLFF
TRBV14	TRBJ2-7	CASSKNPGTSGEQYF
TRBV10-3	TRBJ2-1	CAISESLGTSYNEQFF
TRBV15	TRBJ2-2	CPSRGTGDTGELFF
TRBV20-1	TRBJ2-5	CSARLQRIIQETQYF
TRBV9	TRBJ2-5	CASSVSWEETQYF
TRBV7-8	TRBJ1-5	CASSPQGDRVSQPQHF
TRBV11-1	TRBJ2-5	CASSQGPPWTQYF
TRBV25-1	TRBJ2-7	CASSPSTEYEQYF
TRBV12-3/TRBV12-4	TRBJ2-5	CASSVSGDQPETQYF
TRBV29-1	TRBJ2-6	CSVEIAGDSGANVLTF
TRBV4-1	TRBJ1-1	CASSRGAYTEAFF
TRBV20-1	TRBJ1-2	CSARDPLGTGASYGYTF
TRBV20-1	TRBJ1-6	CSARDGQEVFLVLNSPLHF
TRBV7-2	TRBJ1-5	CASSPGTSLSNQPQHF
TRBV7-3	TRBJ2-5	CASSQKGGFPQYF
TRBV6-5	TRBJ1-1	CASSYLNPNTEAFF
TRBV29-1	TRBJ1-1	CSTRRLGAAEAFF
TRBV29-1	TRBJ1-5	CSVETGEGQPQHF
TRBV7-9	.	CASTLVLAGAEPQFF
TRBV7-2	TRBJ2-7	CASSLARQGPHEQYF